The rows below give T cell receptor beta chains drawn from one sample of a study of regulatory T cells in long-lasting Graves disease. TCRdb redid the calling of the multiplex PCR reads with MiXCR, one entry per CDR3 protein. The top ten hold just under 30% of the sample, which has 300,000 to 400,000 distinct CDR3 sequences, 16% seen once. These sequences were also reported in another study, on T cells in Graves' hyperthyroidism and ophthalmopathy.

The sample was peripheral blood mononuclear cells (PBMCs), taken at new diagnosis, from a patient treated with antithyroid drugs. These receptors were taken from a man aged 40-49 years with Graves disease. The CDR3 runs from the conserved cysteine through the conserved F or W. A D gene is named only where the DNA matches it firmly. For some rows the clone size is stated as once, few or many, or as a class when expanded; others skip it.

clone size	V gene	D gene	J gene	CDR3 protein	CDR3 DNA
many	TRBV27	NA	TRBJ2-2	CASSFGSGELFF	TGTGCCAGCAGTTTTGGGTCCGGGGAGCTGTTTTTT
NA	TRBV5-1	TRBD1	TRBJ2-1	CASSQGQGLFNEQFF	TGCGCCAGCAGCCAGGGACAGGGGTTATTCAATGAGCAGTTCTTC
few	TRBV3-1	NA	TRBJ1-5	CASSQDLTVGQPQHF	TGTGCCAGCAGCCAAGATTTAACAGTGGGTCAGCCCCAGCATTTT
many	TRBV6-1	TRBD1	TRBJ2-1	CASSRNGQGYNEQFF	TGTGCCAGCAGCCGAAACGGACAGGGCTACAATGAGCAGTTCTTC
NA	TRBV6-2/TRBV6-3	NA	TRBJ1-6	CASSVDRTYNSPLHF	TGTGCCAGCAGTGTTGACAGGACCTATAATTCACCCCTCCACTTT
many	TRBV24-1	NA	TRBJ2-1	CATSDLRYNEQFF	TGTGCCACCAGTGATTTAAGATACAATGAGCAGTTCTTC
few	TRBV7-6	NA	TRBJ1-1	CASSLKGGFGRSNTEAFF	TGTGCCAGCAGCTTAAAAGGCGGATTCGGGAGAAGTAACACTGAAGCTTTCTTT
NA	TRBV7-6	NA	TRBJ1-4	CASSLAAIPPTNEKLFF	TGTGCCAGCAGCTTGGCGGCCATTCCGCCCACTAATGAAAAACTGTTTTTT
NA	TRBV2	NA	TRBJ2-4	CASRDGSIAKNIQYF	TGTGCCAGCAGGGACGGCAGCATAGCCAAAAACATTCAGTACTTC
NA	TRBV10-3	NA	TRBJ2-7	CAISNYREWQYF	TGTGCCATCAGTAACTACAGGGAGTGGCAGTACTTC
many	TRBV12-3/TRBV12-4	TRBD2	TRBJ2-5	CASSFSGTSGRETQYF	TGTGCCAGCAGTTTCTCAGGGACTAGCGGCCGAGAGACCCAGTACTTC
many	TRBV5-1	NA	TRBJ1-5	CASSLGTRSFQPQHF	TGCGCCAGCAGCCTCGGGACCCGAAGTTTTCAGCCCCAGCATTTT
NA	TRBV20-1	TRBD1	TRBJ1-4	CNAPGTEDEKLFF	TGCAATGCTCCTGGGACAGAGGATGAAAAACTGTTTTTT
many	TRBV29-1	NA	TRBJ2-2	CSVGNTGELFF	TGCAGCGTTGGAAACACCGGGGAGCTGTTTTTT
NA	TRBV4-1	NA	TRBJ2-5	CASSHNTVSRVETQYF	TGCGCCAGCAGCCATAATACAGTGAGCCGGGTAGAGACCCAGTACTTC
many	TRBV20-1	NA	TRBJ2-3	CSARSVGTDTQYF	TGCAGTGCTAGATCGGTTGGGACAGATACGCAGTATTTT
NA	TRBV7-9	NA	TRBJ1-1	CASSFISNTEAFF	TGTGCCAGCAGCTTCATTTCGAACACTGAAGCTTTCTTT
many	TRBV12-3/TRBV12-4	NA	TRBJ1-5	CASSSSSGFGQPQHF	TGTGCCAGCAGTTCCAGTTCAGGGTTCGGTCAGCCCCAGCATTTT
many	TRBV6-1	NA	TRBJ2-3	CASGSETLSTDTQYF	TGTGCCAGCGGGAGTGAGACGTTGAGCACAGATACGCAGTATTTT
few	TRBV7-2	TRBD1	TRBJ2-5	CAGSLAHRGSQETQYF	TGTGCCGGCAGCTTAGCCCACAGGGGGTCCCAAGAGACCCAGTACTTC
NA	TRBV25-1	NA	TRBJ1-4	CASQSGRSFGRLFF	TGTGCCAGCCAATCGGGCAGATCTTTCGGAAGACTGTTTTTT
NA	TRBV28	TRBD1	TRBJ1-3	CASTKQGAGGNTVYF	TGTGCCAGCACCAAACAGGGGGCAGGTGGAAACACCGTATATTTT
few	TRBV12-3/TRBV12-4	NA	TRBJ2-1	CASSPPAGTVYNEQFF	TGTGCCAGCAGCCCCCCAGCCGGGACCGTCTACAATGAGCAGTTCTTC
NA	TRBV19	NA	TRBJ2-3	CASSVQVGTDTQYF	TGTGCCAGTAGTGTCCAGGTTGGGACAGATACGCAGTATTTT
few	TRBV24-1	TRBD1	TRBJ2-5	CATSEDRGLQETQYF	TGTGCCACCAGTGAGGACAGGGGTCTACAAGAGACCCAGTACTTC